These 8 T cell receptor beta chains were all obtained from the same sample, sequenced in a study of shared clonotypes between healthy human individuals. The assay was immunoSEQ multiplex PCR, and TCRdb's table has in-frame clones only and misses some. The data show some 2,000,000 clones, with approximately 95% seen just once and 0.1% to 0.15% held by the top ten. The source material was naive CD4+ T cells sorted from blood. The subset here: CD45RA+ positively selected. These receptors all stem from a man aged 18 to 30 in good health.

As concerns this clone: The sample contains more than one DNA sequence encoding this CDR3. This sequence joins TRBV11-2 and TRBJ2-3, with D uncertain. The germline V and J ends were trimmed by 3 bases and 2 bases, with 3 bases remaining between them. This CDR3 has 12 residues. Germline V gene lookup returns CDR1 SGHAT and CDR2 FQNNGV. CDR3 residues: CASSFSTDTQYF. In nucleotides, the CDR3 is TGTGCCAGCAGCTTTTCCACAGATACGCAGTATTTT.

This chain uses TRBV10-3 with TRBJ2-1; possibly TRBD2 for D (5 bases). The CDR3 loop spans 14 amino acids. CDR1 is ENHRY and CDR2 is SYGVKD in the germline V gene. V shed 8 bases and J shed 5 bases, with 16 bases lying between them. DNA for the CDR3: TGTGCCATCGGGTCGAGGGAGAAGGACAATGAGCAGTTCTTC. Amino acids: CAIGSREKDNEQFF.

The V call is TRBV2, the J call TRBJ2-7, with 8 positions matching TRBD1. The CDR3 is 15 amino acids. With 6 bases clipped from V and 4 bases from J, the junction kept 11 bases outside the gene matches. In germline, CDR1 is SNHLY, CDR2 FYNNEI. Written as DNA, the CDR3 is TGTGCCAGCAGCCCGGACAGGGTTTCGTTGTACGAGCAGTACTTC. It encodes CASSPDRVSLYEQYF.

The V and J genes are TRBV10-3 and TRBJ2-2, with D perhaps given as TRBD1 or TRBD2 (5 bases each). Germline V gene data show CDR1 as ENHRY and CDR2 as SYGVKD. This CDR3 spans 15 amino acids. Trimming pared 8 bases from V and 2 bases from J, leaving 15 bases between. CDR3 sequence (DNA): TGTGCCATCCGGCGGACGGGGCAAAACACCGGGGAGCTGTTTTTT. Translated: CAIRRTGQNTGELFF.

The chain links TRBV15 to TRBJ1-1, with TRBD1 matching 8 bases. Losses at the gene ends were 1 base for V and 5 bases for J; bases not matched to a gene: 15. The CDR3 is made up of 18 amino acids. The germline V gene has CDR1 LNHNV and CDR2 YYDKDF (reference sequence). DNA for the CDR3: TGTGCCACCAGCAGAGTCCCCCTCGTGGTCAGGGGGCTGACTGAAGCTTTCTTT. It translates to CATSRVPLVVRGLTEAFF. Full variable domain (missing parts from reference TRBV15 and TRBJ1-1): DAMVIQNPRYQVTQFGKPVTLSCSQTLNHNVMYWYQQKSSQAPKLLFHYYDKDFNNEADTPDNFQSRRPNTSFCFLDIRSPGLGDTAMYLCATSRVPLVVRGLTEAFFGQGTRLTVV.

The V gene is TRBV2, the J gene TRBJ1-5; a weak D match, TRBD1 (5 bases). The CDR3 length is 13 residues. The germline V gene encodes CDR1 SNHLY and CDR2 FYNNEI. The V end was cut by 7 bases, the J end by 0 bases, with 7 bases between. The CDR3 protein is CASKQDSNQPQHF. The CDR3 nucleotides read TGTGCCAGCAAACAGGATAGCAATCAGCCCCAGCATTTT.

J is TRBJ2-7 and V is TRBV6-1, with D possibly TRBD2 on 6 matching bases. The CDR3 is made up of 13 amino acids. Trimming cost V 9 bases and J 2 bases, with 14 bases left between them. Germline V gene lookup returns CDR1 MNHNS and CDR2 SASEGT. CDR3 sequence: CASSWGGTYEQYF. The CDR3 DNA reads as TGTGCCAGTAGCTGGGGAGGAACCTACGAGCAGTACTTC.

The chain combines TRBV18 with TRBJ2-7, with a tentative D call TRBD1 (5 bases). The CDR3 loop spans 14 amino acids. The germline V and J ends were trimmed by 3 bases and 3 bases, with 12 bases remaining between them. The germline gives CDR1 KGHSH, CDR2 LQKENI. The CDR3 sequence: CASSPSARVYEQYF. Written as DNA, the CDR3 is TGTGCCAGCTCACCGTCGGCCAGGGTCTACGAGCAGTACTTC.